The entry below describes one TCR beta chain. This clonotype was counted at least ten times. Its antigen is not yet known. One base away there is no much larger clone; base qualities are not given. TCRdb records Illumina HiSeq 2000 as the sequencer. Multiplex PCR amplification was used to build the TCR beta chain libraries. High-throughput sequencing was used to analyze the amplified TCR beta chain products. TCRdb took the public reads, trimmed them with fastp at Q25, ran MiXCR for clone calling and kept in-frame beta chains. Rows are combined by CDR3 protein, so each entry shows the most common genes and DNA. The sample table contains fewer than 200,000 distinct CDR3 sequences; only one count was recorded for 30% to 35% of them. Roughly 4.3% of the sample comes from the top ten. Relative to germline, V is missing 1 base and J is missing 5 bases, with 7 bases of the junction outside any gene match. Reading the germline V gene gives CDR1 MNHEY and CDR2 SVGAGI. The CDR3 holds 15 amino acids from the cysteine to the phenylalanine. The read is trimmed to its CDR3 DNA, 45 bases read in frame from base 1.

The data were obtained in a study of breast tumors, draining lymph nodes, adjacent tissues listed by TCRdb under 2016. Some background on the complete study: Breast cancer patients provided tumor, adjacent nontumor tissue and axillary lymph nodes, and the study compared the TCR beta repertoires across these three sources. The study was designed to assess the relationships and possible T-cell exchange between tumor, surrounding tissue and draining lymph node repertoires in human breast cancer.

The axillary draining lymph nodes of breast cancer patients were the source of the lymph node samples. Broad study findings and their caveats: Tumor T-cell repertoires showed less diversity than lymph node repertoires and more diversity than nontumor tissue repertoires, and tumor T-cell repertoires showed preferential V and J gene usage. A scenario in which most tumor T cells derive from the lymph node and then expand within tumor tissue was judged to be consistent with the data. The conclusion that tumor T cells originate in lymph nodes was framed as consistent with a hypothesis rather than directly demonstrated. In luminal-like breast cancer, tumor and nontumor tissue repertoires resembled each other significantly more than in basal-like breast cancer.

Sequencing was performed on axillary lymph node tissue. The V and J segments used are TRBV6-5 and TRBJ2-7, with 8 middle bases fitting TRBD2. The clonotype was recovered from a female donor with breast cancer. Some clones in this sample may be carry-over from other donors' samples. The encoded CDR3 is CASSYYSGNPHEQYF. The nucleotide sequence reads TGTGCCAGCAGTTACTATAGCGGGAATCCTCACGAGCAGTACTTC.